A single sample is the source of the 8 T cell receptor beta chains below, sequenced in a study of T cells in Graves' hyperthyroidism and ophthalmopathy. RNA transcripts yielded amplified TCR beta CDR3 regions. First-round RT-PCR with HTBI primers amplified the TCR CDR3 region. TCRdb passed the multiplex PCR reads through MiXCR, listing each CDR3 protein once. In the table there are about 350,000 distinct CDR3 sequences, roughly 13% of which are singletons. Sequenced input: blood. Receptors originate from a woman aged 25-40 years with Graves' hyperthyroidism.

This clonotype was counted ten times or more. This chain uses TRBV12-3 or TRBV12-4 with TRBJ2-3, with 7 bases matching TRBD1. J lost 6 bases, V lost 7 bases, and 13 bases had no gene match. There are 15 residues in the CDR3. The CDR3 protein is CASTPVRGHSDTQYF. CDR3 DNA: TGTGCCAGCACCCCGGTGAGGGGGCATTCGGATACGCAGTATTTT.

The V and J genes are TRBV13 and TRBJ1-2; 7 bases align to TRBD1. J gave up 8 bases and V 4 bases, and 7 bases lay outside the gene matches. This CDR3 has 13 amino acids. Germline CDR1 and CDR2: PRHDT and FYEKMQ (reference sequence). The CDR3 bases are TGTGCCAGCAGCTCTTACAGGGGTCCGGGCTACACCTTC. Translation: CASSSYRGPGYTF.

J is TRBJ1-6 and V is TRBV6-1; TRBD1 is a possible D gene (5 bases). CDR3 size: 16 residues. V was clipped by 6 bases and J by 4 bases, with 16 bases between them. CDR1 and CDR2 (germline): MNHNS, SASEGT. In nucleotides, the CDR3 is TGTGCCAGCAGCCCGTACAGGCCGACTTATAATTCACCCCTCCACTTT. Its translation is CASSPYRPTYNSPLHF.

This clonotype was counted many times. V gene TRBV12-3 or TRBV12-4 combines with J gene TRBJ2-1; D gene ambiguous. This CDR3 has 16 residues. Trimming removed 1 base at V and 0 bases at J, with 10 bases between. DNA for the CDR3: TGTGCCAGCAGTTTAGATGAACTGAGCTCCTACAATGAGCAGTTCTTC. This translates into CASSLDELSSYNEQFF.

In its sample, this clonotype was seen a few times. The V call is TRBV20-1, the J call TRBJ2-1; D is perhaps TRBD2 (5 bases). V dropped 6 bases and J dropped 2 bases, with 11 bases sitting between them. CDR1 is DFQATT and CDR2 is SNEGSKA in the germline V gene (reference sequence). The CDR3 has 13 residues. The CDR3 nucleotides read TGCAGTGCCCTAATCGGGGCCTACAATGAGCAGTTCTTC. As protein: CSALIGAYNEQFF.

In its sample, this clonotype was seen a few times. This rearrangement joins TRBV30 to TRBJ1-1; D possibly corresponds to TRBD1 (5 bases). This CDR3 region has 14 residues. V gave up 0 bases and J gave up 4 bases, with 12 bases separating them. CDR1 and CDR2 from the germline V gene are GTSNPN and SVGIG (reference sequence). CDR3: CAWSVGGSSTEAFF. The CDR3 DNA sequence: TGTGCCTGGAGTGTGGGGGGATCGTCCACTGAAGCTTTCTTT.

This clonotype was seen a handful of times. The V gene is TRBV6-2 or TRBV6-3, the J gene TRBJ2-2, with 8 bases that match TRBD2. Germline CDR1 is MNHEY and CDR2 is SVGEGT. V shed 3 bases, J shed 2 bases, and the junction held 5 bases outside the gene matches. The CDR3 sequence is 16 residues long. CDR3 sequence: CASSYLSGTNTGELFF. CDR3 nucleotide sequence: TGTGCCAGCAGTTATCTTAGCGGGACTAACACCGGGGAGCTGTTTTTT.

The J gene is TRBJ2-5, the V gene TRBV27, with TRBD2 matching over 10 bases. This CDR3 region has 16 residues. V trimming: 7 bases; J trimming: 3 bases; junction bases outside the gene matches: 11. CDR1 and CDR2 from the germline V gene are MNHEY and SMNVEV (reference sequence). The CDR3 loop is CASTSPLLAGKETQYF. CDR3 bases: TGTGCCAGCACCTCGCCATTACTAGCGGGAAAAGAGACCCAGTACTTC.